This is a list of T cell receptor beta chains from one sample in a study of blood T cell repertoires in COVID-19. Only in-frame clones appear in the TCRdb table, and some are missing; sequencing was by immunoSEQ multiplex PCR. Here the sample spans about 75,000 clones, around 90% being singletons. The material sequenced was peripheral blood. Source of these receptors: a human donor in a cohort sampled during active COVID-19. Both conserved end residues are part of each CDR3. D genes are given only for firm matches. Expanded clones get a size class; other rows say once, few or many, or leave the size out.

clone_size,cdr3_length,v_call,d_call,j_call,cdr3_nt,cdr3_aa
.,13,TRBV19,.,TRBJ1-2,TGTGCCAGTACAATCGGACAGCCCTATGGCTACACCTTC,CASTIGQPYGYTF
.,14,TRBV2,.,TRBJ1-6,TGTGCCAGCTCCTCCGACAGTTCATCATCACCCCTCCACTTT,CASSSDSSSSPLHF
.,14,TRBV15,TRBD1,TRBJ1-5,TGTGCCACGGGGACAGGCGATAGCAATCAGCCCCAGCATTTT,CATGTGDSNQPQHF
.,12,TRBV7-6,.,TRBJ2-2,TGTGCCAGCAGTTCCTACACCGGGGAGCTGTTTTTT,CASSSYTGELFF
.,14,TRBV5-1,TRBD1,TRBJ2-7,TGCGCCAGCAGCGACGACAGGGGGCTCTACGAGCAGTACTTC,CASSDDRGLYEQYF
.,15,TRBV7-9,TRBD2,TRBJ2-5,TGTGCCAGCAGCTACAGCGGGGGCCACCAAGAGACCCAGTACTTC,CASSYSGGHQETQYF
.,14,TRBV28,.,TRBJ2-1,TGTGCCAGCAGGCAGGGTGGATCCTACAATGAGCAGTTCTTC,CASRQGGSYNEQFF
.,15,TRBV7-8,.,TRBJ2-5,TGTGCCAGCAGACCAACCGTTAGTACAGGGGAGACCCAGTACTTC,CASRPTVSTGETQYF
.,13,TRBV29-1,TRBD1,TRBJ2-7,TGCAGCGCCAACCGGGACAGGGGGCAAGAGCAGTACTTC,CSANRDRGQEQYF
.,14,TRBV9,TRBD1,TRBJ1-3,TGTGCCAGCAGAGGGACAGGGGTTGGAAACACCATATATTTT,CASRGTGVGNTIYF
.,15,TRBV5-1,.,TRBJ2-6,TGCGCCAGCAGCTTCGGGACTGGTGGGGCCAACGTCCTGACTTTC,CASSFGTGGANVLTF
.,13,TRBV28,.,TRBJ1-1,TGTGCCAGCAGTTTGAGCGAGGGAACTGAAGCTTTCTTT,CASSLSEGTEAFF
.,17,TRBV4-1,.,TRBJ1-5,TGCGCCAGCAGCCAAGCCGATCTAATCCAGGACTTGGGGCCCCAGCATTTT,CASSQADLIQDLGPQHF
.,16,TRBV28,.,TRBJ1-1,TGTGCCAGCAGGCGCAATGGGCAGATAATGAACACTGAAGCTTTCTTT,CASRRNGQIMNTEAFF
.,11,TRBV7-9,.,TRBJ2-7,TGTGCCAGCAGCCTCTCCTACGAGCAGTACTTC,CASSLSYEQYF
.,15,TRBV4-2,TRBD2,TRBJ2-5,TGTGCCAGCAGCTCAGGACTAGCGGGAAAAGAGACCCAGTACTTC,CASSSGLAGKETQYF
.,15,TRBV7-9,.,TRBJ2-1,TGTGCCAGCAGCCCCGGAGCAGGGGTCTACAATGAGCAGTTCTTC,CASSPGAGVYNEQFF
.,16,TRBV6-2/TRBV6-3,.,TRBJ2-5,TGTGCCAGCAGTTACGTCTTGATGCGGGGCGAAGAGACCCAGTACTTC,CASSYVLMRGEETQYF
few,14,TRBV3-1/TRBV3-2,.,TRBJ1-5,TGTGCCAGCAGCCCTACCCGTGGGGGCCAGCCCCAGCATTTT,CASSPTRGGQPQHF
.,14,TRBV28,.,TRBJ1-1,TGTGCCAGCAGTTCCTGGACTGTGAACACTGAAGCTTTCTTT,CASSSWTVNTEAFF
.,13,TRBV4-3,.,TRBJ1-2,TGCGCCAGCAGCCAGGACGGGGACTATGGCTACACCTTC,CASSQDGDYGYTF
.,18,TRBV5-1,TRBD2,TRBJ2-1,TGCGCCAGCAGCTTGGGGCCTAGCGGGAGTCGCCTACACAATGAGCAGTTCTTC,CASSLGPSGSRLHNEQFF
.,12,TRBV27,.,TRBJ2-5,TGTGCCAGCAGTCCCGTGGGAGGGACCCAGTACTTC,CASSPVGGTQYF
.,15,TRBV6-5,.,TRBJ2-3,TGTGCCAGCAGAGGGGGGGGGAGCCAGGGAGATACGCAGTATTTT,CASRGGGSQGDTQYF
.,13,TRBV7-8,.,TRBJ1-2,TGTGCCAGCAGCTTGCAGGGGAACTATGGCTACACCTTC,CASSLQGNYGYTF
.,15,TRBV2,TRBD2,TRBJ2-5,TGTGCCAGGACGACTAGCGGGGGTCTCCAAGAGACCCAGTACTTC,CARTTSGGLQETQYF
.,16,TRBV5-1,.,TRBJ1-1,TGCGCCAGCAGCTTGGTGTCTAACGGGTTGAACACTGAAGCTTTCTTT,CASSLVSNGLNTEAFF
.,16,TRBV14,TRBD1,TRBJ1-2,TGTGCCAGCAGCAATTCCGGGACAGGGGTAAACTATGGCTACACCTTC,CASSNSGTGVNYGYTF
.,14,TRBV10-1,.,TRBJ2-1,TGCGCCAGCAGTGGCCAGAGGCGGGCCAATGAGCAGTTCTTC,CASSGQRRANEQFF
once,15,TRBV5-1,.,TRBJ2-5,TGCGCCAGCAGCGAAACGGGCCTCCCGGGGGAGACCCAGTACTTC,CASSETGLPGETQYF
.,17,TRBV4-1,.,TRBJ2-1,TGCGCCAGCAGCCAAAGTACTGGAATAGCGGCGTACAATGAGCAGTTCTTC,CASSQSTGIAAYNEQFF
.,15,TRBV19,TRBD2,TRBJ2-1,TGTGCCAGTAGTATGGCGGGAGGCTCCTACAATGAGCAGTTCTTC,CASSMAGGSYNEQFF
.,17,TRBV15,TRBD2,TRBJ2-3,TGTGCCACCAGCAGAGGAGCATTAGCGGGGGGCACAGATACGCAGTATTTT,CATSRGALAGGTDTQYF
.,13,TRBV7-2,.,TRBJ2-7,TGTGCCAGCAGCTTAGCTAGTTCCTACGAGCAGTACTTC,CASSLASSYEQYF
.,15,TRBV3-1/TRBV3-2,TRBD2,TRBJ2-1,TGTGCCAGCAGCCCGAGCGGGGGGGCAATGCGGGAGCAGTTCTTC,CASSPSGGAMREQFF
.,15,TRBV19,TRBD1,TRBJ2-2,TGTGCCAGTAGTATCCGGACAGGGGCGGTTGGGGAGCTGTTTTTT,CASSIRTGAVGELFF
.,15,TRBV27,TRBD2,TRBJ2-3,TGTGCCAGCAGCTCTACCAGCGGGAGGGGAGATACGCAGTATTTT,CASSSTSGRGDTQYF
.,13,TRBV6-5,.,TRBJ1-4,TGTGCCAGCAGTTACTCGTTTGAGGGAAAACTGTTTTTT,CASSYSFEGKLFF
.,16,TRBV30,TRBD2,TRBJ2-7,TGTGCCTGGAGTGGACTAGCGGGGGAGGGGAGCAACGAGCAGTACTTC,CAWSGLAGEGSNEQYF